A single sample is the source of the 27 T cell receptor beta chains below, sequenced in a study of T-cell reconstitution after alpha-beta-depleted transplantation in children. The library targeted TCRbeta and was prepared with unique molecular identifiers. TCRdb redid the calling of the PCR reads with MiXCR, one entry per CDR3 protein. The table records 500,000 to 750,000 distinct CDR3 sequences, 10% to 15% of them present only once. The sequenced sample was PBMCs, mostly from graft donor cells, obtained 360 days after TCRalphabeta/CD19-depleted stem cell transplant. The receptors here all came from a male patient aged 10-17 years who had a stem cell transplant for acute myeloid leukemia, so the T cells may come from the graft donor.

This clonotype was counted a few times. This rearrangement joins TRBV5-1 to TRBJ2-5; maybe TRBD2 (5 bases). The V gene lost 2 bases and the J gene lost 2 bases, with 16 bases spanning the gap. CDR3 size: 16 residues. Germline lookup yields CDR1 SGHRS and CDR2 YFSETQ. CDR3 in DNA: TGCGCCAGCAGCTTAGAAGGAGGTTCCGGGCAAGAGACCCAGTACTTC. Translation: CASSLEGGSGQETQYF.

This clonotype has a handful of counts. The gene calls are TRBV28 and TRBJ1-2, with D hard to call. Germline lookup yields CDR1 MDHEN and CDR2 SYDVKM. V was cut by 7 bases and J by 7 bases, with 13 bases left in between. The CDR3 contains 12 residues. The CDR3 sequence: CASTLGYGGYTF. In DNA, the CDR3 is TGTGCCAGCACCCTAGGGTACGGTGGCTACACCTTC.

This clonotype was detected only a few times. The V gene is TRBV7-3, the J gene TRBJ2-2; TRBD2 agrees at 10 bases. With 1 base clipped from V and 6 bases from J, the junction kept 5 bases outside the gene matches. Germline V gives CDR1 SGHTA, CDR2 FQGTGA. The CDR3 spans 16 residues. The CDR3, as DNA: TGTGCCAGCAGCTTAAAGGGGACTAGCGACGCCGGGGAGCTGTTTTTT. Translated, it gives CASSLKGTSDAGELFF.

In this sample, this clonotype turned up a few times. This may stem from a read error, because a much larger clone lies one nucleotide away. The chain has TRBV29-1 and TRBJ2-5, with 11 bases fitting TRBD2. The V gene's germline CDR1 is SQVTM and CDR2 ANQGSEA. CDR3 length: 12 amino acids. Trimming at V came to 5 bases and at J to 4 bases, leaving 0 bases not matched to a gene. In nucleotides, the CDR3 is TGCAGCGTTCTAGCGGGAGGAGAGACCCAGTACTTC. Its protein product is CSVLAGGETQYF.

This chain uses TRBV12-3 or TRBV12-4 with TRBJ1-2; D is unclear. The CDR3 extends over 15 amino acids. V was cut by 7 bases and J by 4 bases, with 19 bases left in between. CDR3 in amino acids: CASTFIPGDSYGYTF. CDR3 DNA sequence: TGTGCCAGCACCTTCATACCCGGGGATAGCTATGGCTACACCTTC.

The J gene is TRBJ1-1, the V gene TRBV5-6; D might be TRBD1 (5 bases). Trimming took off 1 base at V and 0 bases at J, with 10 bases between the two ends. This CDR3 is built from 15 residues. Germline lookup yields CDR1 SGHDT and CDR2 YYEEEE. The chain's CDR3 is CASSLFQGLNTEAFF. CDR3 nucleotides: TGTGCCAGCAGCTTGTTTCAGGGACTGAACACTGAAGCTTTCTTT.

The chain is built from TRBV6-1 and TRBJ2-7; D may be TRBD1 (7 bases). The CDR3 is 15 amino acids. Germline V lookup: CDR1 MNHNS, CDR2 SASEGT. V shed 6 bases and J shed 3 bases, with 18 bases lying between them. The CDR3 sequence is CASRSLSGGIYEQYF. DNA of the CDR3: TGTGCCAGCAGAAGTCTCTCAGGGGGGATCTACGAGCAGTACTTC.

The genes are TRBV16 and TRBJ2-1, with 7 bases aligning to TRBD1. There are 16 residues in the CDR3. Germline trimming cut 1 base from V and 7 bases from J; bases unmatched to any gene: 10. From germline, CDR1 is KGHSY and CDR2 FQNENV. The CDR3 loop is CASSQFLAGGLNEQFF. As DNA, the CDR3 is TGTGCCAGCAGCCAATTTCTAGCAGGGGGTTTGAATGAGCAGTTCTTC.

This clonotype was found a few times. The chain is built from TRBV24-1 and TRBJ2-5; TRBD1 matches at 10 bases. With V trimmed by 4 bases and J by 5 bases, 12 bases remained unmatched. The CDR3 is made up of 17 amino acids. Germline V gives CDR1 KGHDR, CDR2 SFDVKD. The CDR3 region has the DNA TGTGCCACCAGTGACGGGTACGACAGGGGGCCTCGGGAGACCCAGTACTTC. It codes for CATSDGYDRGPRETQYF.

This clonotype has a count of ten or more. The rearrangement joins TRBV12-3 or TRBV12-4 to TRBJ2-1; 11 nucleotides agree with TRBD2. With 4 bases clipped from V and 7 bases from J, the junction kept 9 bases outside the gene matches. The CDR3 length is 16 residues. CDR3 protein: CASSSPGLAAFNEQFF. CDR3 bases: TGTGCCAGCAGTTCTCCGGGACTAGCGGCTTTTAATGAGCAGTTCTTC.

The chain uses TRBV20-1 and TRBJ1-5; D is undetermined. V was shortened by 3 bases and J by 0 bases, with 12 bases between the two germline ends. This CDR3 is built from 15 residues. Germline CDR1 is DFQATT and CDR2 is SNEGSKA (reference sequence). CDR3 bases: TGCAGTGCTAGGGTACCCGGGCCTAGCAATCAGCCCCAGCATTTT. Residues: CSARVPGPSNQPQHF.

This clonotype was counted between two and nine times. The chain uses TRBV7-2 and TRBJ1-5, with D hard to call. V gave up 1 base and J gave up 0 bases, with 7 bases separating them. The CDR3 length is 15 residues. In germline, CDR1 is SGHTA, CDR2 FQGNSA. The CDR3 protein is CASSLGLYSNQPQHF. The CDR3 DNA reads TGTGCCAGCAGCTTAGGGCTCTATAGCAATCAGCCCCAGCATTTT.

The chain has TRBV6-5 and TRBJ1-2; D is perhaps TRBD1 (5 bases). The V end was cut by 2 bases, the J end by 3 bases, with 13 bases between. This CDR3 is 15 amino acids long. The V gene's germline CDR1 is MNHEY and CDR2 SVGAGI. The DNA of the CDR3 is TGTGCCAGCAGTTACGGGGGAGGTAGCGACTATGGCTACACCTTC. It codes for CASSYGGGSDYGYTF.

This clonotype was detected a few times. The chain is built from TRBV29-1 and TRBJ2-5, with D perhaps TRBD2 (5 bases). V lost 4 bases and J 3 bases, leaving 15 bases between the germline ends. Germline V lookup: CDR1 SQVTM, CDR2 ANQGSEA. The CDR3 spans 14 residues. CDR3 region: CSVAARVTKETQYF. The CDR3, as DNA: TGCAGCGTTGCTGCGCGGGTCACAAAAGAGACCCAGTACTTC.

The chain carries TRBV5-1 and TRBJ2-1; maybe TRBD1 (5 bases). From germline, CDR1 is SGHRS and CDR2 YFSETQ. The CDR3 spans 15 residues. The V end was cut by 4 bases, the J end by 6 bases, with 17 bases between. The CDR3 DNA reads TGCGCCAGCAGCCGTACCCGTTCAGGGTTCAATGAGCAGTTCTTC. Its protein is CASSRTRSGFNEQFF.

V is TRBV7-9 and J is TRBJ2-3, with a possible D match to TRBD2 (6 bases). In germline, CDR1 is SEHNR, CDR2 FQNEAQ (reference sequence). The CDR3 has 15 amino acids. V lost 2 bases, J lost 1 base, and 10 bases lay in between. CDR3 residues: CASSLYSGGTDTQYF. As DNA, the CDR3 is TGTGCCAGCAGCTTATACTCGGGAGGCACAGATACGCAGTATTTT.

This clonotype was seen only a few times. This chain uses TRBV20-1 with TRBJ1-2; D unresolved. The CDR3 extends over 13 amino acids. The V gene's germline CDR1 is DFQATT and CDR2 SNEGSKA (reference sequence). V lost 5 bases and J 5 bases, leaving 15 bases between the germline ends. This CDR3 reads CSAPPGPAYGYTF. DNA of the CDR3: TGCAGTGCTCCCCCGGGCCCCGCTTATGGCTACACCTTC.

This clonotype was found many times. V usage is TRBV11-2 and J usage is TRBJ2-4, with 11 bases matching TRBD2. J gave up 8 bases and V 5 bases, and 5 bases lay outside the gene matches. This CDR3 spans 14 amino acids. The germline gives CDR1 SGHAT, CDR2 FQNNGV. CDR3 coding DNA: TGTGCCAGCAGCCTACTAGCGGGAGCCGACATTCAGTACTTC. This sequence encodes CASSLLAGADIQYF.

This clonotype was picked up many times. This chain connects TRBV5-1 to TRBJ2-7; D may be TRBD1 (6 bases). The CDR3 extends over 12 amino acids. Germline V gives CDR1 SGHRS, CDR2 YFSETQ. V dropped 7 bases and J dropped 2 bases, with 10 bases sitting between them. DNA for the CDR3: TGCGCCAGCGGACAGTATCCCTACGAGCAGTACTTC. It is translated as CASGQYPYEQYF.

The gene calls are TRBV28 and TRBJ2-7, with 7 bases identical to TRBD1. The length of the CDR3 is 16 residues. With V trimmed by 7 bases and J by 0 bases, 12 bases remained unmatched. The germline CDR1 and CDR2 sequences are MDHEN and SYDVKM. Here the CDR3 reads CASIPVGTGDSYEQYF. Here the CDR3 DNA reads TGTGCCAGCATCCCCGTCGGAACAGGGGACTCCTACGAGCAGTACTTC.

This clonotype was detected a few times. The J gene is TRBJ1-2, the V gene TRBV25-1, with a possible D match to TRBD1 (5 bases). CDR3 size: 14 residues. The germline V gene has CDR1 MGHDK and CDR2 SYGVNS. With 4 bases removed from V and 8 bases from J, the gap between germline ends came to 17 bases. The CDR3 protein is CASSGHPGGDGYTF. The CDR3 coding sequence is TGTGCCAGCAGTGGGCACCCCGGCGGGGACGGCTACACCTTC.

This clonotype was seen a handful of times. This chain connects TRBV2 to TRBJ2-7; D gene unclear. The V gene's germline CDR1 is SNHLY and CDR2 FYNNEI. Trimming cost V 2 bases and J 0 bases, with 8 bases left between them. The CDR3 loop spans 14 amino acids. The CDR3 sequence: CASSEIGFSYEQYF. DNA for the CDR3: TGTGCCAGCAGTGAAATTGGGTTCTCCTACGAGCAGTACTTC. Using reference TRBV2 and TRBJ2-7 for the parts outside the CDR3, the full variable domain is EPEVTQTPSHQVTQMGQEVILRCVPISNHLYFYWYRQILGQKVEFLVSFYNNEISEKSEIFDDQFSVERPDGSNFTLKIRSTKLEDSAMYFCASSEIGFSYEQYFGPGTRLTVT.

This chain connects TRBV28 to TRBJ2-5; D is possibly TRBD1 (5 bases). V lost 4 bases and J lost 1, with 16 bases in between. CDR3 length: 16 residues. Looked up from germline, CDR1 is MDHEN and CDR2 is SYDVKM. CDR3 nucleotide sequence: TGTGCCAGCAGTTCCCACAGGTTGTTGGGCCAAGAGACCCAGTACTTC. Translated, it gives CASSSHRLLGQETQYF.

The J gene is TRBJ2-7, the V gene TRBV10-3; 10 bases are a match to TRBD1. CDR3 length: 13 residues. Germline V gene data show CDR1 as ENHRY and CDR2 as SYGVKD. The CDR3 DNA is TGTGCCATCAGTGAGTCGGAGGGACAGGGGCTTACTGTC. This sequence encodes CAISESEGQGLTV.

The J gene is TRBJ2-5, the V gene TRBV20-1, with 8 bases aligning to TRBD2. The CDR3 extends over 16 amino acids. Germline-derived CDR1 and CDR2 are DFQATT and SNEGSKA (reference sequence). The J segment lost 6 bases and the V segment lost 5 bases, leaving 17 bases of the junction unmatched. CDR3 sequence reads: CSAGPFPGLASQTQYF. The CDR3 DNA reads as TGCAGTGCTGGGCCGTTCCCCGGACTAGCATCGCAGACCCAGTACTTC.

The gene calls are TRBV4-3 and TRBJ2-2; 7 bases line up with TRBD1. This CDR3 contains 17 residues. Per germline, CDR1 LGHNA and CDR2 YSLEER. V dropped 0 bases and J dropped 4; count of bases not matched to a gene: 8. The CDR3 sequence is CASSQDPGQRVTGELFF. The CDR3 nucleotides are TGCGCCAGCAGCCAAGATCCGGGACAGAGAGTCACCGGGGAGCTGTTTTTT.

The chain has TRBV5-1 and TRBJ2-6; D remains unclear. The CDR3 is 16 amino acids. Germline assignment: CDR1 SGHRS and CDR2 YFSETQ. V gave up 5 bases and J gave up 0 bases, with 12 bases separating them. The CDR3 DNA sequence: TGCGCCAGCAGACGGACGGCCCCCTCTGGGGCCAACGTCCTGACTTTC. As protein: CASRRTAPSGANVLTF.